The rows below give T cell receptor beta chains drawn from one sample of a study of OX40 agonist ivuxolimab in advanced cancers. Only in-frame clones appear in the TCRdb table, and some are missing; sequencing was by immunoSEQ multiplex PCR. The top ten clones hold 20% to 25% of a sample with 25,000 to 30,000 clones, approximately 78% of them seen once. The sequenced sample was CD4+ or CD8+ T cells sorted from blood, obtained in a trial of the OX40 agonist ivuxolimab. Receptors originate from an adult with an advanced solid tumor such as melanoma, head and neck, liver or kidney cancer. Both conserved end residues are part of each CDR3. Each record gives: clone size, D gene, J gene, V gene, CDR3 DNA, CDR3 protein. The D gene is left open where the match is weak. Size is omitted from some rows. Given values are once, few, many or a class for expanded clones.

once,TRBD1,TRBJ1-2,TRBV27,TGTGCCACCGCCGATCCCGGGACAGGGGTATTATATGGCTACACCTTC,CATADPGTGVLYGYTF
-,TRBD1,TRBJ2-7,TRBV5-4,TGTGCCAGCAGCTTATTGACAGGGGAGGTCTACGAGCAGTACTTC,CASSLLTGEVYEQYF
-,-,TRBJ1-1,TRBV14,TGTGCCAGCAGCCTACAGGGATTAGCTGAAGCTTTCTTT,CASSLQGLAEAFF
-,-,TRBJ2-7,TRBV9,TGTGCCAGCAGCGTAGGGGTAGGGCCGGCCTACGAGCAGTACTTC,CASSVGVGPAYEQYF
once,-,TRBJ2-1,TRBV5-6,TGTGCCAGCAGCTTGGTTAGGGGTGAGCAGTTCTTC,CASSLVRGEQFF
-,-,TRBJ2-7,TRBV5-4,TGTGCCAGCAGCTTGGAGCACTACGAGCAGTACTTC,CASSLEHYEQYF
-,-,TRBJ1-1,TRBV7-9,TGTGCCAGCAGCTTCCTAGGCGGGATGAACACTGAAGCTTTCTTT,CASSFLGGMNTEAFF
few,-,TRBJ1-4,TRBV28,TGTGCCAGCAGTTTTGTTGAAAAACTGTTTTTT,CASSFVEKLFF
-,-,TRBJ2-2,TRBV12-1,TGTGCCAGCAGCCTCCGACTAGCGGGTTCGAACACCGGGGAGCTGTTTTTT,CASSLRLAGSNTGELFF
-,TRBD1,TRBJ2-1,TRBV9,TGTGCCAGCAGCGTAGGGGACAGATACAATGAGCAGTTCTTC,CASSVGDRYNEQFF
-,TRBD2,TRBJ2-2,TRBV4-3,TGCGCCAGCAGCCAAGAAACAGCGGGGGCCCTGAACACCGGGGAGCTGTTTTTT,CASSQETAGALNTGELFF
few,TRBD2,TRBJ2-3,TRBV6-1,TGTGCCAGCAGTGAAGTACTAGCGGGGAGCACAGATACGCAGTATTTT,CASSEVLAGSTDTQYF
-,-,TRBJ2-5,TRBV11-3,TGTGCCAGCAGCCGTGGGGCAGGGGAGACCCAGTACTTC,CASSRGAGETQYF